This is a list of T cell receptor beta chains from one sample in a study of cytomegalovirus exposure and HLA in healthy donors. Profiled with immunoSEQ multiplex PCR; TCRdb holds only in-frame clones, not every one. Of about 240,000 clones listed, around 81% are singletons. Material: PBMCs. The source of these receptors is a woman in her sixties in good health and CMV-seropositive. Each CDR3 is given with its conserved first and last residue. A D gene is named only where the DNA matches it firmly. Some rows mark clone size as missing; the rest say once, few, many or name a class of expanded clone.

abundance,d_gene,j_gene,v_gene,CDR3aa,CDR3nt
once,TRBD2,TRBJ2-5,TRBV5-1,CASSLGGLAGETQYF,TGCGCCAGCAGCTTGGGGGGACTAGCGGGGGAGACCCAGTACTTC
NA,NA,TRBJ1-1,TRBV11-2,CASSLQGPRNTEAFF,TGTGCCAGCAGCTTACAGGGGCCACGGAACACTGAAGCTTTCTTT
NA,TRBD2,TRBJ2-5,TRBV2,CASSLREGETQYF,TGTGCCAGCAGTCTCAGGGAGGGCGAGACCCAGTACTTC
NA,NA,TRBJ1-3,TRBV15,CATSRDWGGGEAIYF,TGTGCCACCAGCAGAGATTGGGGAGGGGGAGAAGCCATATATTTT
once,NA,TRBJ2-7,TRBV28,CASSLYGGLEREAYEQYF,TGTGCCAGCAGTTTATACGGGGGCCTAGAGCGGGAAGCCTACGAGCAGTACTTC
NA,NA,TRBJ2-1,TRBV7-9,CASSLLRDSDNEQFF,TGTGCCAGCAGCTTACTCCGGGACTCGGACAATGAGCAGTTCTTC
NA,TRBD2,TRBJ2-3,TRBV27,CASSLSGLAGTDTQYF,TGTGCCAGCAGTTTATCAGGACTAGCGGGCACAGATACGCAGTATTTT
NA,NA,TRBJ1-1,TRBV5-1,CASSLGSENTEAFF,TGCGCCAGCAGCTTGGGGAGTGAGAACACTGAAGCTTTCTTT
NA,TRBD2,TRBJ2-1,TRBV5-1,CASSPSGAEQFF,TGCGCCAGCAGCCCTAGCGGGGCTGAGCAGTTCTTC
NA,NA,TRBJ1-1,TRBV6-5,CASRSTDRSTEAFF,TGTGCCAGCAGGTCTACTGACAGGAGCACTGAAGCTTTCTTT
NA,NA,TRBJ2-3,TRBV4-2,CASSQSASGSTDTQYF,TGTGCCAGCAGCCAGTCCGCCAGCGGGAGCACAGATACGCAGTATTTT
NA,NA,TRBJ2-1,TRBV5-1,CASSTRLVHSGSSYNEQFF,TGCGCCAGCAGCACACGACTAGTACATAGCGGAAGCTCCTACAATGAGCAGTTCTTC
NA,TRBD2,TRBJ2-7,TRBV4-2,CASSLGLASSYEQYF,TGTGCCAGCAGTCTTGGACTAGCGAGCTCCTACGAGCAGTACTTC
NA,NA,TRBJ2-7,TRBV2,CASMSGAGSYEQYF,TGTGCCAGTATGTCCGGCGCGGGTAGCTACGAGCAGTACTTC
NA,NA,TRBJ2-3,TRBV7-9,CASSPRRTDTQYF,TGTGCCAGCAGCCCGCGGAGGACAGATACGCAGTATTTT
NA,NA,TRBJ2-5,TRBV5-1,CASTSQGAETQYF,TGCGCCAGCACCTCTCAAGGGGCAGAGACCCAGTACTTC
NA,TRBD2,TRBJ2-5,TRBV12-5,CASGTGTSGSFQETQYF,TGTGCTAGTGGGACAGGGACTAGCGGGAGTTTTCAGGAGACCCAGTACTTC